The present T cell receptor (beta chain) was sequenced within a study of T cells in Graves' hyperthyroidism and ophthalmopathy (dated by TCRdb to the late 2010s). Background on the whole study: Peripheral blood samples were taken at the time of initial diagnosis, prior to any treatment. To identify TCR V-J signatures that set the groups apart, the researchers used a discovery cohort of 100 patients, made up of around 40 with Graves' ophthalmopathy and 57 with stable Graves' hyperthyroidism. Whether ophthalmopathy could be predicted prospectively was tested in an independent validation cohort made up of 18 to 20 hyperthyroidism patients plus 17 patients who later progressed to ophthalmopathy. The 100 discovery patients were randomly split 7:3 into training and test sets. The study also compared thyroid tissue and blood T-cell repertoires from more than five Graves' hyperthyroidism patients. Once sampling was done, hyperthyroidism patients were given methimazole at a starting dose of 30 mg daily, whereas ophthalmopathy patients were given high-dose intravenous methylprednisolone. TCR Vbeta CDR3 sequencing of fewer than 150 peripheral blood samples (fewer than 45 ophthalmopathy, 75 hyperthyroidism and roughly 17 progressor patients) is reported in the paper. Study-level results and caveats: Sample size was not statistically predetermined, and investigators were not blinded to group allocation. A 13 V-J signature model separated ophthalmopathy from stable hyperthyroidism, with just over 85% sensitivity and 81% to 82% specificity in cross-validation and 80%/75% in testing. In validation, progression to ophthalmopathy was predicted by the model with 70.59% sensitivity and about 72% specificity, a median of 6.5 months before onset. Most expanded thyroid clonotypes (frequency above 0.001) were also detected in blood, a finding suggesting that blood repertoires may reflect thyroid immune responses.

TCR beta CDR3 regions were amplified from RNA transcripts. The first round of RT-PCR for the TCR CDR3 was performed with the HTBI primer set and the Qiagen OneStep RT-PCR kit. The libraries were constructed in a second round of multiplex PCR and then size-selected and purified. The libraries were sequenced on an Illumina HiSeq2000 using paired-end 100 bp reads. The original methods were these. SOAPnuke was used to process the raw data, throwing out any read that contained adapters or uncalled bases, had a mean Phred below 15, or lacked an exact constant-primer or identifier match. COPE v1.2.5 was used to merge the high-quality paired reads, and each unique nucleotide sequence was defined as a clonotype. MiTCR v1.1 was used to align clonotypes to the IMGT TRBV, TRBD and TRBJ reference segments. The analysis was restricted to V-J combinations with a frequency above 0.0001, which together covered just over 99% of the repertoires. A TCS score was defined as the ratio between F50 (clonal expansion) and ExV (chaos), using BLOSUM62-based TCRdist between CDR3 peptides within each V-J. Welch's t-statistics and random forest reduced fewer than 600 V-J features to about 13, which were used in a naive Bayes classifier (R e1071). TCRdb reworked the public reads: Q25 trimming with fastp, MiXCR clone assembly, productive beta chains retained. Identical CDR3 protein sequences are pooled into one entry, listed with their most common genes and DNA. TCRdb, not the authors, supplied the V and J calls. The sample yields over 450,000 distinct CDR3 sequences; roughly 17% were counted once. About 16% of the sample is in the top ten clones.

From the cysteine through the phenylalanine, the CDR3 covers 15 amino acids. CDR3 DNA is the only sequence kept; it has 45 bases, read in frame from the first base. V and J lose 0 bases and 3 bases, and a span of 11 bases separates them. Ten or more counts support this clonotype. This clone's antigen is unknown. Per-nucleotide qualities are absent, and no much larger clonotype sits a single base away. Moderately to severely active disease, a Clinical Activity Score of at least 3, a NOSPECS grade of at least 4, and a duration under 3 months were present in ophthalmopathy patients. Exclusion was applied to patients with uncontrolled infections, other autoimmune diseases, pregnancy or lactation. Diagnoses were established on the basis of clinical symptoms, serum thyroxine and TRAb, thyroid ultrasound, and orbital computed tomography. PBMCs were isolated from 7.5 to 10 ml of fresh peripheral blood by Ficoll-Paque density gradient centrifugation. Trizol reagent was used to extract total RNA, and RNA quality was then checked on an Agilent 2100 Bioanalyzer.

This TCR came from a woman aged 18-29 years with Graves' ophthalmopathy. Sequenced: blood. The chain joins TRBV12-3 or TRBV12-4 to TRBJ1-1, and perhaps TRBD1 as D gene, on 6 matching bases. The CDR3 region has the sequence CASSLALGADTEAFF. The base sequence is TGTGCCAGCAGTTTAGCGCTGGGGGCCGACACTGAAGCTTTCTTT.